Listed here are 21 T cell receptor beta chains from one sample, sequenced in a study of shared clonotypes between healthy human individuals. Sequencing was performed with immunoSEQ multiplex PCR; in TCRdb, only in-frame clones are kept and a portion is missing. The sample records roughly 2.5 million clones, around 94% being singletons. Input material: naive CD4+ T cells sorted from blood. Specified subset: CD45RA+ positively selected. The origin of the receptors is a young man in good health.

This chain connects TRBV30 to TRBJ2-1; 7 bases are a match to TRBD2. The trim removed 0 bases at V and 4 bases at J, leaving 6 bases unmatched. Germline lookup yields CDR1 GTSNPN and CDR2 SVGIG (reference sequence). This CDR3 contains 15 residues. This chain's CDR3 is CAWSVNLAAYNEQFF. The DNA of the CDR3 is TGTGCCTGGAGTGTAAATCTAGCGGCATACAATGAGCAGTTCTTC.

The rearrangement links TRBV5-1 to TRBJ2-5; D perhaps matches TRBD2 (5 bases). The CDR3 covers 13 residues. Germline values: CDR1 SGHRS, CDR2 YFSETQ. Trimming removed 1 base from V and 7 bases from J, with 11 bases in between. The CDR3 DNA reads as TGCGCCAGCAGCTTGAATACTCGGGGGACCCAGTACTTC. This codes for CASSLNTRGTQYF. The complete variable domain, with remaining parts taken from reference TRBV5-1 and TRBJ2-5, reads KAGVTQTPRYLIKTRGQQVTLSCSPISGHRSVSWYQQTPGQGLQFLFEYFSETQRNKGNFPGRFSGRQFSNSRSEMNVSTLELGDSALYLCASSLNTRGTQYFGPGTRLLVL.

The CDR3 bases are TGTGCCTGGAATAGACCGGAGAAAGAGACCCAGTACTTC. Residues: CAWNRPEKETQYF. The chain recombines TRBV30 with TRBJ2-5, with unresolved D. CDR1 is GTSNPN, CDR2 SVGIG, per germline (reference sequence). V shed 4 bases and J shed 3 bases, with 12 bases lying between them. This CDR3 is 13 amino acids long.

As for this clone: The sample has other DNA sequences that encode this CDR3 too. This rearrangement joins TRBV18 to TRBJ2-7; 9 nucleotides align to TRBD1. The CDR3 consists of 15 residues. The ends lost 2 bases at V and 4 bases at J; junction bases unmatched: 6. Germline CDR1 reads KGHSH; CDR2 reads LQKENI. The DNA of the CDR3 is TGTGCCAGCTCACCAGCAGGGACAGGGCAATACGAGCAGTACTTC. Translated: CASSPAGTGQYEQYF.

The genes are TRBV9 and TRBJ2-2, with 8 bases identical to TRBD1. Germline-derived CDR1 and CDR2 are SGDLS and YYNGEE. The CDR3 runs to 14 residues. V trimming: 4 bases; J trimming: 8 bases; junction bases outside the gene matches: 7. The CDR3 DNA follows: TGTGCCAGCAGCTCCCGGACAGGGTCGGGGGAGCTGTTTTTT. It is translated as CASSSRTGSGELFF.

The chain carries TRBV15 and TRBJ2-1; D gene unclear. CDR1 LNHNV and CDR2 YYDKDF come from the germline V gene (reference sequence). The germline V and J ends were trimmed by 4 bases and 4 bases, with 14 bases remaining between them. This CDR3 region has 15 residues. CDR3 in DNA: TGTGCCACCAGCACTATGTCCAGGATTTACAATGAGCAGTTCTTC. It yields the protein CATSTMSRIYNEQFF.

The chain is built from TRBV18 and TRBJ2-1; 11 positions agree with TRBD2. Per the germline V gene, CDR1 is KGHSH and CDR2 is LQKENI. The CDR3 runs 15 residues. The V gene end was trimmed by 4 bases and the J gene end by 6 bases; junction bases not matched to a gene: 5. CDR3 in DNA: TGTGCCAGCTCACGGGGACTAGCGGAGAGCAATGAGCAGTTCTTC. Its protein product is CASSRGLAESNEQFF.

In the case of this clone: This sample includes further DNA sequences coding for the same CDR3. The rearrangement links TRBV6-1 to TRBJ2-7; no clear D. Germline lookup yields CDR1 MNHNS and CDR2 SASEGT. Deletions cut 4 bases from V and 4 bases from J, with 5 bases between. The CDR3 consists of 11 residues. CDR3 residues: CASSALYEQYF. The CDR3, as DNA: TGTGCCAGCAGTGCCCTTTACGAGCAGTACTTC.

J is TRBJ2-5 and V is TRBV19; D possibly corresponds to TRBD1 (5 bases). V was shortened by 5 bases and J by 6 bases, with 16 bases between the two germline ends. The CDR3 runs to 14 residues. Germline-derived CDR1 and CDR2 are LNHDA and SQIVND (reference sequence). The CDR3 DNA reads as TGTGCCAGTAGTTCGACAGAACTGTTGAAGACCCAGTACTTC. This encodes CASSSTELLKTQYF. The variable domain in full, completed from reference TRBV19 and TRBJ2-5, reads DGGITQSPKYLFRKEGQNVTLSCEQNLNHDAMYWYRQDPGQGLRLIYYSQIVNDFQKGDIAEGYSVSREKKESFPLTVTSAQKNPTAFYLCASSSTELLKTQYFGPGTRLLVL.

The CDR3 here is CASSLGQAAGYTF. The CDR3 coding sequence is TGTGCCAGCAGCTTAGGACAGGCGGCAGGCTACACCTTC. The rearrangement uses TRBV11-2 and TRBJ1-2; D is perhaps TRBD1 (6 bases). The germline V and J ends were trimmed by 1 base and 8 bases, with 11 bases remaining between them. In germline, CDR1 is SGHAT, CDR2 FQNNGV. The CDR3 spans 13 residues.

This clone was recorded only once. This sequence joins TRBV10-3 and TRBJ2-7; D tentatively reads TRBD1 or TRBD2 (5 bases each). The ends were cut back, 7 bases at V and 2 bases at J, with 15 bases in the middle. There are 14 residues in the CDR3. Germline CDR1 reads ENHRY; CDR2 reads SYGVKD. This chain's CDR3 is CAITSGTPTYEQYF. The CDR3 nucleotides read TGTGCCATCACCTCCGGGACCCCTACCTACGAGCAGTACTTC.

The V and J genes are TRBV6-6 and TRBJ1-6, with TRBD1 as a possible D gene (5 bases). Per the germline V gene, CDR1 is MNHNY and CDR2 is SVGAGI (reference sequence). This CDR3 is 16 amino acids long. Trimming shortened V by 5 bases and J by 7 bases, and 18 bases separated the two germline ends. The CDR3 DNA follows: TGTGCCAGCAGTGCGCAGTCCGGGGGGAGGAATTCACCCCTCCACTTT. Residues: CASSAQSGGRNSPLHF.

The chain joins TRBV7-2 to TRBJ2-1; D possibly corresponds to TRBD1 (5 bases). V was pared by 5 bases and J by 7 bases, with 15 bases between. The germline CDR1 and CDR2 sequences are SGHTA and FQGNSA. This CDR3 has 14 amino acids. CDR3 in amino acids: CASSPRVGDNEQFF. The CDR3 bases are TGTGCCAGCAGCCCTAGGGTAGGGGATAATGAGCAGTTCTTC.

The rearrangement joins TRBV7-2 to TRBJ1-6; weak D call: TRBD1 (6 bases). The CDR3 spans 14 residues. V lost 5 bases to trimming and J lost 10 bases, with 15 bases between them. CDR1 is SGHTA, CDR2 FQGNSA, per germline. This CDR3 reads CASSATGSGSPLHF. The CDR3 DNA reads TGTGCCAGCAGCGCAACAGGGTCTGGCTCACCCCTCCACTTT.

Here the CDR3 reads CASGVGGLAHSPLHF. The CDR3 DNA is TGTGCCAGTGGAGTCGGGGGATTGGCGCATTCACCCCTCCACTTT. The chain links TRBV2 to TRBJ1-6, with D perhaps TRBD1 (5 bases). This CDR3 comprises 15 residues. Germline V gene sequence: CDR1 SNHLY, CDR2 FYNNEI. V lost 9 bases, J lost 8 bases, and 20 bases lay in between.

This chain uses TRBV7-2 with TRBJ2-3; tentative D call: TRBD1 (5 bases). Germline loops: CDR1 SGHTA, CDR2 FQGNSA. The CDR3 runs 14 residues. The V end lost 2 bases, the J end lost 1 base, and 7 bases lay between the germline ends. The CDR3 nucleotides read TGTGCCAGCAGCTTAATGGGGCGCACAGATACGCAGTATTTT. Amino acids: CASSLMGRTDTQYF.

The chain links TRBV18 to TRBJ2-1; D may be TRBD1 or TRBD2 (5 bases each). The length of the CDR3 is 14 residues. Germline V gene sequence: CDR1 KGHSH, CDR2 LQKENI. V was cut by 3 bases and J by 4 bases, with 10 bases left in between. The DNA of the CDR3 is TGTGCCAGCTCACCGGGGTGGGGGTACAATGAGCAGTTCTTC. Translating it yields CASSPGWGYNEQFF.

This clone was seen just once. Other DNA sequences within the sample encode an identical CDR3. V usage is TRBV18 and J usage is TRBJ2-2, with unresolved D. This CDR3 is built from 16 residues. Trimming took off 0 bases at V and 0 bases at J, with 8 bases between the two ends. Germline-derived CDR1 and CDR2 are KGHSH and LQKENI. CDR3 loop: CASSPPSKTNTGELFF. For the CDR3, the DNA is TGTGCCAGCTCACCACCATCTAAAACGAACACCGGGGAGCTGTTTTTT.

J is TRBJ2-3 and V is TRBV6-5, with D perhaps TRBD2 (5 bases). The V gene lost 2 bases and the J gene lost 1 base, with 10 bases spanning the gap. Germline V lookup: CDR1 MNHEY, CDR2 SVGAGI. CDR3 length: 15 amino acids. For the CDR3, the DNA is TGTGCCAGCAGTTACCTGCGGGCCGGCACAGATACGCAGTATTTT. Its protein is CASSYLRAGTDTQYF.

The rearrangement joins TRBV25-1 to TRBJ2-5; a possible D gene is TRBD1 (6 bases). The J call may be faulty, since TRBJ2-7 better matches the DNA end. Germline V lookup: CDR1 MGHDK, CDR2 SYGVNS. The CDR3 has 12 amino acids. The CDR3 protein is CASGSGAHEQYF. The CDR3 DNA sequence: TGTGCCAGCGGGTCAGGGGCCCACGAGCAGTACTTC.

The CDR3 sequence is CASSYSQGMNTEAFF. The CDR3 nucleotides are TGTGCCAGCAGTTACTCACAGGGGATGAACACTGAAGCTTTCTTT. The gene calls are TRBV6-6 and TRBJ1-1, with TRBD1 identical over 7 bases. Germline values: CDR1 MNHNY, CDR2 SVGAGI (reference sequence). The CDR3 length is 15 residues. Trimming removed 0 bases from V and 0 bases from J; junction bases left unmatched: 1.